This T cell receptor (beta chain) originates from a study of blood T cell repertoires in COVID-19. Study information: Specimens from acute and convalescent COVID-19 originated in the United States, Italy and Spain.

The germline gives CDR1 SGHTA, CDR2 FQGNSA. Trimming left V 1 base short and J 3 bases short, with 12 bases between. This CDR3 is 15 amino acids long. Produced via immunoSEQ multiplex PCR; TCRdb's table is partial and in-frame only. The sample yields roughly 280,000 clones, 75% to 90% seen once. The sequenced sample was peripheral blood. The source of this sequence is a man younger than 45 with active or convalescent COVID-19. V and J are TRBV7-2 and TRBJ1-1; D is uncertain. CDR3 nucleotide sequence: TGTGCCAGCAGCTTAGTTCCTCCGGGGTACACTGAAGCTTTCTTT. Translating it yields CASSLVPPGYTEAFF.